These T cell receptor beta chains were read from a single sample in a study of regulatory T cells in long-lasting Graves disease. MiXCR, applied by TCRdb to the multiplex PCR reads, yields one record per CDR3 protein. This table has about 470,000 distinct CDR3 sequences, around 20% appearing once. The input for sequencing was peripheral blood mononuclear cells (PBMCs), taken when the disease was refractory, from a patient treated with antithyroid drugs. These TCRs come from a female donor with Graves disease. Both conserved end residues are part of each CDR3. The D gene is left open where the match is weak. Rows may omit the clone size; those that give it use once, few, many or a size class.

size	J	D	V	DNA	CDR3
.	TRBJ2-2	.	TRBV29-1	TGCAGCGTTGAATTAGCAAGGACAGAGAACACCGGGGAGCTGTTTTTT	CSVELARTENTGELFF
few	TRBJ1-1	.	TRBV28	TGTGCCAGCAGTTCCCCCCGGGGGTTATGGGCTTTCTTT	CASSSPRGLWAFF
many	TRBJ1-5	.	TRBV28	TGTGCCAGCAAATCGACACTTAATCAGCCCCAGCATTTT	CASKSTLNQPQHF
.	TRBJ2-4	.	TRBV27	TGTGCCAGCAGTTATGGTCGGTGGGGGACCAAAAACATTCAGTACTTC	CASSYGRWGTKNIQYF
.	TRBJ1-5	TRBD1	TRBV6-1	TGTGCCAGCAGGCCCGGGACAGGGATTCGACACAATCAGTCCCAGCATTTT	CASRPGTGIRHNQSQHF
.	TRBJ2-7	.	TRBV20-1	TGCAGTGCTAGAGATCCTGGGACGGATCCCTACGAGCAGTACTTC	CSARDPGTDPYEQYF
.	TRBJ2-7	.	TRBV6-1	TGTGCCAGCAGAGAACTCGGGGCCTACGAGCAGTACTTC	CASRELGAYEQYF
many	TRBJ1-4	.	TRBV12-3/TRBV12-4	TGTGCCAGCAGACCCGGGACGGGTGAAAAACTGTTTTTT	CASRPGTGEKLFF
.	TRBJ1-1	.	TRBV6-2/TRBV6-3	TGTGCCAGCAGTTACGATTCAGGGTCTCACGACACTGAAGCTTTCTTT	CASSYDSGSHDTEAFF
many	TRBJ1-1	.	TRBV3-1	TGTGCCAGCAGCCCGGGGGCAACGAACACTGAAGCTTTCTTT	CASSPGATNTEAFF
.	TRBJ2-7	.	TRBV5-1	TGCGCCAGCAGCTTGCCCAGACAGGGAGGCTCCTACGAGCAGTACTTC	CASSLPRQGGSYEQYF
many	TRBJ2-7	.	TRBV10-1	TGCGCCAGCACCCCGTTTGACCCGGACAGTCCAAGGGGCTACGAGCAGTACTTC	CASTPFDPDSPRGYEQYF
many	TRBJ1-1	TRBD1	TRBV11-3	TGTGCCAGCAGCCACGGGACAGACACTGAAGCTTTCTTT	CASSHGTDTEAFF
.	TRBJ2-3	.	TRBV29-1	TGCAGCGTTGACTCCACAGATACGCAGTATTTT	CSVDSTDTQYF
many	TRBJ1-2	TRBD1	TRBV6-1	TGTGCCAGCAGGCGACAGGGGAGCTATGGCTACACCTTC	CASRRQGSYGYTF
many	TRBJ2-5	.	TRBV12-3/TRBV12-4	TGTGCCAGCAGTCCTTTCGGATGGAACCAAGAGATCCAGTACTTC	CASSPFGWNQEIQYF
few	TRBJ1-5	.	TRBV25-1	TGTGCCAGCAGTGAGCGCGGGGTTCGTCAGCCCCAGCATTTT	CASSERGVRQPQHF
many	TRBJ2-7	.	TRBV2	TGTGCCAGCAGTGAGGAGGATTACTACGAGCAGTACTTC	CASSEEDYYEQYF
.	TRBJ2-7	.	TRBV13	TGTGCCAGCAATAAACGGGGCGGAGGGGTTGTCGAGCAGTACTTC	CASNKRGGGVVEQYF
.	TRBJ1-2	.	TRBV29-1	TGCAGCGTTGGGGACGGCTACACCTTC	CSVGDGYTF
many	TRBJ2-5	.	TRBV4-1	TGCGCCAGCAGCCAAGAACATGCAGGAATCCAAGAGACCCAGTACTTC	CASSQEHAGIQETQYF
many	TRBJ2-7	TRBD1	TRBV6-1	TGTGCCAGCAGTACCTCCGGGACAGGGACCTACGAGCAGTACTTC	CASSTSGTGTYEQYF
many	TRBJ2-5	.	TRBV3-1	TGTGCCAGCAGGGGGCCAGGGGAGACCCAGTACTTC	CASRGPGETQYF
few	TRBJ2-3	TRBD2	TRBV10-3	TGTGCCATCACCGACACTAGCGTCACAGATACGCAGTATTTT	CAITDTSVTDTQYF
.	TRBJ2-7	.	TRBV5-1	TGCGCCAGCAGCTTGGTTGGGGGGCCCATCGAGCAGTACTTC	CASSLVGGPIEQYF
many	TRBJ2-7	.	TRBV6-1	TGTGCCAGCTCACTCCTACAGTTTCCCCATTTCTACGAGCAGTACTTC	CASSLLQFPHFYEQYF
once	TRBJ2-7	.	TRBV14	TGTGCCAGCAGCCCGTTCAGGGCGGAACGCTCCTACGAGCAGTACTTC	CASSPFRAERSYEQYF
.	TRBJ2-1	.	TRBV12-3/TRBV12-4	TGTGCCAGCAGTCTCTCGGACCACAATGAGCAGTTCTTC	CASSLSDHNEQFF
many	TRBJ1-1	.	TRBV28	TGTGCCAGCAGTTTCGTTCCGAACACTGAAGCTTTCTTT	CASSFVPNTEAFF
.	TRBJ2-7	TRBD2	TRBV6-2/TRBV6-3	TGTGCCAGCAGTTACCTGTCTAGCGGGAACGAGCAGTACTTC	CASSYLSSGNEQYF
.	TRBJ1-2	.	TRBV6-5	TGTGCCAGCAGTTACTCACAGGGAGAGGATAACTATGGCTACACCTTC	CASSYSQGEDNYGYTF
many	TRBJ1-1	TRBD1	TRBV12-3/TRBV12-4	TGTGCCAGCACCCTGAAGGGGGCGGACACTGAAGCTTTCTTT	CASTLKGADTEAFF
few	TRBJ2-7	TRBD2	TRBV18	TGTGCCAGCTCACCAAATAGCGGGCCCTACGAGCAGTACTTC	CASSPNSGPYEQYF
.	TRBJ2-7	TRBD1	TRBV5-1	TGCGCCAGCAGCGCGGGGCAGGGGGCCTGCGAGCAGTACTTC	CASSAGQGACEQYF
many	TRBJ2-5	.	TRBV7-9	TGTGCCAGCAGCCCCTCCGGGACTTCCGGGGAGACCCAGTACTTC	CASSPSGTSGETQYF
many	TRBJ2-5	TRBD1	TRBV7-2	TGTGCCAGCAGCTTAGCGGCAGGGGGCTTGGAGACCCAGTACTTC	CASSLAAGGLETQYF
few	TRBJ2-7	.	TRBV5-4	TGTGCCAGCAGCTTGGAAGCCGGTAGTATCTACGAGCAGTACTTC	CASSLEAGSIYEQYF
few	TRBJ2-7	TRBD2	TRBV15	TGTGCCACCAGCAGAGGGGAGGGCAACTACGAGCAGTACTTC	CATSRGEGNYEQYF
few	TRBJ2-7	.	TRBV7-9	TGTGCCAGCATGGGCAGTCACTCCTACGAGCAGTACTTC	CASMGSHSYEQYF
many	TRBJ2-7	TRBD1	TRBV27	TGTGCCAGCAGTTACTTGGACAGGTTTGACTACGAGCAGTACTTC	CASSYLDRFDYEQYF
.	TRBJ2-7	.	TRBV20-1	TGCAGTGCTAGAGAGGGTTTCCACGAGCAGTACTTC	CSAREGFHEQYF
few	TRBJ2-2	.	TRBV27	TGTGCCACCAACATCCACGGGGAGCTGTTTTTT	CATNIHGELFF
many	TRBJ2-5	TRBD2	TRBV28	TGTGCCAGCAGTTTATGGTCTAGCGGGAGTAAGTCAGAGACCCAGTACTTC	CASSLWSSGSKSETQYF
many	TRBJ2-7	.	TRBV2	TGTGCCAGCAGCCCGACAGGCGTTCTCGATGAGCAGTACTTC	CASSPTGVLDEQYF
few	TRBJ2-7	.	TRBV30	TGTGCCTACCAAACTAACTCTCCAGGCGAGCAGTACTTC	CAYQTNSPGEQYF
few	TRBJ2-7	.	TRBV9	TGTGCCAGCAGCGCTAGCCCCTCAGACGAGCAGTACTTC	CASSASPSDEQYF
.	TRBJ2-1	TRBD1	TRBV6-2/TRBV6-3	TGTGCCAGCAGGGACGAAGGACAGGGGTCCTACAATGAGCAGTTCTTC	CASRDEGQGSYNEQFF
many	TRBJ1-6	.	TRBV16	TGTGCCAGCAGCCGTGAACAGTCACCCCTCCACTTT	CASSREQSPLHF
.	TRBJ2-7	.	TRBV5-1	TGCGCCAGCAGCTTCTGGGGAAGATCGTCCTACGAGCAGTACTTC	CASSFWGRSSYEQYF
.	TRBJ2-2	TRBD2	TRBV19	TGTGCCACCTCGGGTAGCGGGACGAACACCGGGGAGCTGTTTTTT	CATSGSGTNTGELFF
few	TRBJ2-1	.	TRBV27	TGTGCCAGCAGTTTGTGGAGGATGGGCAATGAGCAGTTCTTC	CASSLWRMGNEQFF
many	TRBJ1-1	.	TRBV12-3/TRBV12-4	TGTGCCAGCAGGATAACAGGGATGAACACTGAAGCTTTCTTT	CASRITGMNTEAFF
.	TRBJ2-2	.	TRBV7-9	TGTGCCACCACAGGCGGCGTAAGGAACACCGGGGAGCTGTTTTTT	CATTGGVRNTGELFF
.	TRBJ1-5	TRBD1	TRBV19	TGTGCCAGTAGTTGGGAACAGGGGGTCGGTCAGCCCCAGCATTTT	CASSWEQGVGQPQHF
many	TRBJ2-6	.	TRBV29-1	TGCAGCGTTGCGGTCACAGCATCCTACTCTGGGGCCAACGTCCTGACTTTC	CSVAVTASYSGANVLTF